This T cell receptor beta chain was recorded in a study of blood T cell repertoires in COVID-19. Study in general: Researchers got acute and convalescent COVID-19 samples from the United States, Italy and Spain. T cells, B-cell-depleted T cells, or PBMCs supplied cDNA or gDNA.

Germline V CDR1 and CDR2: WSHSY, SAAADI. This CDR3 is built from 13 residues. V lost 2 bases and J lost 7, with 11 bases in between. Repertoires were generated with immunoSEQ multiplex PCR, while TCRdb's copy carries only in-frame clones and drops some. The data contain around 150,000 clones, less than 85% of them singletons. The chain carries TRBV10-2 and TRBJ1-2, with D unresolved. What was sequenced was peripheral blood. This receptor was identified in a woman between 40 and 55 years old with COVID-19, enrolled during active disease. The CDR3 is CASSEVVAGGYTF. CDR3 nucleotide sequence: TGCGCCAGCAGTGAGGTCGTGGCTGGTGGCTACACCTTC.